The rows below give T cell receptor beta chains drawn from one sample of a study of T-cell reconstitution after alpha-beta-depleted transplantation in children. TCRdb reanalysed the PCR reads using MiXCR and keeps one entry per CDR3 protein. Of some 200,000 distinct CDR3 sequences listed, about 8.4% are singletons. Here the sequenced sample was PBMCs, mostly from graft donor cells, taken 360 days after TCRalphabeta/CD19-depleted stem cell transplant. The receptors come from a male patient between 2 and 9 years old who had a stem cell transplant for acute myeloid leukemia, so the T cells may come from the graft donor. Each CDR3 is given with its conserved first and last residue. D genes are given only for firm matches. Clone size is not always given. Where it is, it says once, few, many or a class for expanded clones.

len	d_gene	abundance	j_gene	v_gene	CDR3aa	CDR3nt
15	.	many	TRBJ2-1	TRBV6-5	CASSYSGQGNNEQFF	TGTGCCAGCAGTTACTCGGGCCAGGGGAACAATGAGCAGTTCTTC
14	TRBD1	few	TRBJ2-5	TRBV20-1	CSAPPGQGGETQYF	TGCAGTGCTCCCCCGGGACAGGGGGGAGAGACCCAGTACTTC
14	TRBD1	many	TRBJ2-1	TRBV28	CASRYRGSYNEQFF	TGTGCCAGCAGATACAGGGGTTCCTACAATGAGCAGTTCTTC
15	TRBD2	.	TRBJ2-7	TRBV5-1	CASSQTSGTTYEQYF	TGCGCCAGCAGTCAGACTAGCGGGACGACCTACGAGCAGTACTTC
13	.	.	TRBJ1-5	TRBV5-1	CASSLEGFQPQHF	TGCGCCAGCAGCTTGGAGGGTTTCCAGCCCCAGCATTTT
15	TRBD1	.	TRBJ1-2	TRBV6-6	CATSAGTGASGGYTF	TGTGCCACTTCGGCCGGGACAGGGGCGAGTGGTGGCTACACCTTC
14	TRBD2	.	TRBJ2-3	TRBV29-1	CSVERGGSTDTQYF	TGCAGCGTTGAACGGGGGGGGAGCACAGATACGCAGTATTTT
12	.	few	TRBJ2-1	TRBV20-1	CSARFRSNEQFF	TGCAGTGCTAGATTTAGGTCCAATGAGCAGTTCTTC
15	.	many	TRBJ2-7	TRBV4-2	CASSQDSRGSYEQYF	TGTGCCAGCAGCCAAGATTCTCGGGGGTCTTACGAGCAGTACTTC
13	.	.	TRBJ2-1	TRBV4-3	CASSHGTYNEQFF	TGCGCCAGCAGCCATGGGACCTACAATGAGCAGTTCTTC
15	.	many	TRBJ2-5	TRBV20-1	CSASGGQSYQETQYF	TGCAGTGCTAGCGGGGGACAATCGTACCAAGAGACCCAGTACTTC
13	.	.	TRBJ1-1	TRBV5-1	CASSLVPNTEAFF	TGCGCCAGCAGCTTGGTACCGAACACTGAAGCTTTCTTT
14	.	many	TRBJ2-6	TRBV29-1	CSVEIGSGANVLTF	TGCAGCGTTGAAATCGGGTCTGGGGCCAACGTCCTGACTTTC
13	.	many	TRBJ2-1	TRBV29-1	CSVSGTAYNEQFF	TGCAGCGTTTCCGGGACTGCTTACAATGAGCAGTTCTTC
14	.	many	TRBJ2-2	TRBV5-1	CASRPTGNTGELFF	TGCGCCAGCAGACCGACAGGAAACACCGGGGAGCTGTTTTTT
16	TRBD1	many	TRBJ2-5	TRBV5-5	CASSATGGARQETQYF	TGTGCCAGCAGCGCTACAGGGGGCGCTAGGCAAGAGACCCAGTACTTC
14	.	.	TRBJ1-1	TRBV5-4	CASSLIRGDTEAFF	TGTGCCAGCAGCTTGATTCGCGGAGACACTGAAGCTTTCTTT
12	.	few	TRBJ2-1	TRBV7-8	CASTLAGYEQFF	TGTGCCAGCACCTTAGCCGGGTATGAGCAGTTCTTC
15	TRBD1	.	TRBJ2-2	TRBV29-1	CSFSGDRTNTGELFF	TGCAGCTTTTCGGGGGACAGGACGAACACCGGGGAGCTGTTTTTT
15	.	many	TRBJ2-1	TRBV20-1	CSAPDPASSYNEQFF	TGCAGTGCCCCGGACCCAGCGAGCTCCTACAATGAGCAGTTCTTC
14	.	few	TRBJ2-5	TRBV5-1	CASSLIQLQETQYF	TGCGCCAGCAGCTTGATACAGCTCCAAGAGACCCAGTACTTC
15	TRBD2	.	TRBJ2-5	TRBV20-1	CCASKGSGAQETQYF	TGCTGTGCTAGTAAAGGTAGCGGGGCTCAAGAGACCCAGTACTTC
14	.	many	TRBJ2-1	TRBV6-5	CASSLSGSYNEQFF	TGTGCCAGCAGCCTATCCGGGTCCTACAATGAGCAGTTCTTC
20	TRBD2	.	TRBJ2-1	TRBV20-1	CSARAPGLAGDLGSYNEQFF	TGCAGTGCTAGAGCGCCGGGACTAGCGGGAGACCTAGGGTCCTACAATGAGCAGTTCTTC
13	TRBD2	many	TRBJ2-1	TRBV20-1	CSASGTRVNEQFF	TGCAGTGCCTCCGGGACTAGGGTGAATGAGCAGTTCTTC
16	.	few	TRBJ1-1	TRBV18	CASSPPYSQMNTEAFF	TGTGCCAGCTCACCACCTTACAGCCAAATGAACACTGAAGCTTTCTTT